This is a list of T cell receptor beta chains from one sample in a study of blood T cell repertoires in COVID-19. Produced via immunoSEQ multiplex PCR; TCRdb's table is partial and in-frame only. The sample comprises fewer than 500,000 clones, more than 80% of which are singletons, and 0.9% to 1.2% rests with the top ten. The sample taken for sequencing was PBMCs or T cells enriched from blood (not recorded which). These receptors all come from a man aged 25-45 years who had recovered from COVID-19. Each CDR3 is given without its conserved first and last residue.

v_call: TRBV7-8; cdr3_length: 13; cdr3_aa: ASSYSQGLSYEQY
v_call: TRBV29-1; cdr3_length: 10; cdr3_aa: SVEAWPRGYT
v_call: TRBV14; cdr3_length: 16; cdr3_aa: ASSPRTSGSKGTGELF
v_call: TRBV28; cdr3_length: 10; cdr3_aa: ASSPRGLGAF
v_call: TRBV5-4; cdr3_length: 14; cdr3_aa: ASSLAGSTVIRSEH
v_call: TRBV4-1; cdr3_length: 16; cdr3_aa: ASSQSPGTGNGNNEQF
v_call: TRBV18; cdr3_length: 12; cdr3_aa: ASSPTSGSEEEF
v_call: TRBV5-1; cdr3_length: 12; cdr3_aa: ASSPHRDTYEQY
v_call: TRBV2; cdr3_length: 10; cdr3_aa: ASSFTGTEAF
v_call: TRBV7-6; cdr3_length: 12; cdr3_aa: ASSLRDSPTEAF
v_call: TRBV12-3/TRBV12-4; cdr3_length: 11; cdr3_aa: ASIQGDNQPQH
v_call: TRBV19; cdr3_length: 12; cdr3_aa: ASSDQGISYEQY
v_call: TRBV15; cdr3_length: 12; cdr3_aa: ATSRASGGYEQY
v_call: TRBV5-1; cdr3_length: 15; cdr3_aa: ASSFSIGGGAGGELF
v_call: TRBV5-6; cdr3_length: 10; cdr3_aa: ASSQSNYGYT
v_call: TRBV6-2/TRBV6-3; cdr3_length: 13; cdr3_aa: ASSYSGVSYNEQF
v_call: TRBV5-1; cdr3_length: 11; cdr3_aa: ATKGDSTYEQY
v_call: TRBV29-1; cdr3_length: 10; cdr3_aa: SDREGGDTQY
v_call: TRBV13; cdr3_length: 12; cdr3_aa: ASSPTGAGNTIY
v_call: TRBV21-1; cdr3_length: 14; cdr3_aa: ASSSRTRTGGFGYT
v_call: TRBV7-9; cdr3_length: 12; cdr3_aa: ASSLLGRGETQY
v_call: TRBV2; cdr3_length: 12; cdr3_aa: ASRTGPGGNTIY
v_call: TRBV30; cdr3_length: 16; cdr3_aa: AWRPRDRPYGDSYEQY
v_call: TRBV11-2; cdr3_length: 11; cdr3_aa: ASSLDLLALSV
v_call: TRBV28; cdr3_length: 10; cdr3_aa: ASSFRGYGYT
v_call: TRBV6-5; cdr3_length: 13; cdr3_aa: ASSYAGTGSETQY